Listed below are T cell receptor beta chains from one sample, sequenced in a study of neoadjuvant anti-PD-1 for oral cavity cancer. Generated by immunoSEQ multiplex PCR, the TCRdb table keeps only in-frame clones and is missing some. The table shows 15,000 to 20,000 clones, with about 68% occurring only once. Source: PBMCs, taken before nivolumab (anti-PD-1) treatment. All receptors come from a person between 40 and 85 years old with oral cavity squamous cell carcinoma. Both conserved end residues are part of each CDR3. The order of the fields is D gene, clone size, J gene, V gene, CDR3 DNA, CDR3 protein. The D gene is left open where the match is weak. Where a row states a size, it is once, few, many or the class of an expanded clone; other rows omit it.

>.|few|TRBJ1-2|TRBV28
TGTGCCAGCAGTTTAAACAGGATAGGCTACACCTTC
CASSLNRIGYTF
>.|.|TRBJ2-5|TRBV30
TGTGCCTGGAGTGTGGGGCAGGGGCAAGTAGAGACCCAGTACTTC
CAWSVGQGQVETQYF
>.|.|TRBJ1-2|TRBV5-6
TGTGCCAGCAGCTTGAGGCAGTCTAACTATGGCTACACCTTC
CASSLRQSNYGYTF
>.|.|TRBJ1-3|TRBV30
TGTGCCTGGAGTTTGTCCAGTGGAAACACCATATATTTT
CAWSLSSGNTIYF
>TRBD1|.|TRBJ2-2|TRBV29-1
TGCAGCGTCGCCGGGACAGGGTACACCGGGGAGCTGTTTTTT
CSVAGTGYTGELFF
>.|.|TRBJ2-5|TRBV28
TGTGCCAGCACCCCCGGGTTTAGTGGCGGGATACGGGCAGAGACCCAGTACTTC
CASTPGFSGGIRAETQYF
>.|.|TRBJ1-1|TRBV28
TGTGCCAGCAGCTGGGTATGGAGGACGGGGGGTGAAGCTTTCTTT
CASSWVWRTGGEAFF
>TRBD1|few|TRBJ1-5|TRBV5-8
TGTGCCAGCAGCCTGGGACAGGCTAGTAATCAGCCCCAGCATTTT
CASSLGQASNQPQHF
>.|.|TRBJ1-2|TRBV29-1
TGCAGCGTTGCACCCCCGGAGGGCTTTGGCTACACCTTC
CSVAPPEGFGYTF
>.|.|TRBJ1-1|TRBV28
TGTGCCAGCATCGGGACCGCCACTGAAGCTTTCTTT
CASIGTATEAFF
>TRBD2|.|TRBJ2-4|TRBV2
TGTGCCAGCCGACGGTACCGGGGGGGGTTGGAAGGCATTCAGTACTTC
CASRRYRGGLEGIQYF
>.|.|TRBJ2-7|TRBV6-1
TGTGCCAGCAGTGGTGGGGGAACGCGTAACGAGCAGTACTTC
CASSGGGTRNEQYF